This TCR beta chain emerged from a study of vaccination and CD4 T cells after COVID-19. For this clonotype: Its antigen is not identified.

Described treatment: roughly ten-day PBMC culture with coronavirus spike peptide pools or control peptides (ViraFEST assay). CDR3 length: 13 residues. The germline V and J ends were trimmed by 4 bases and 4 bases, with 10 bases remaining between them. Scientists ran DNA taken from cultured CD4+ T cells through the Oncomine TCR Beta short-read assay for sequencing. Genomic DNA was extracted from cultured CD4+ T cells. TCRdb independently ran MiXCR on the PCR reads; one entry per CDR3 protein. This table has about 9,800 distinct CDR3 sequences, less than 60% appearing once. The sample comprised CD4+ T cells from blood, cultured in vitro. This sequence joins TRBV12-3 or TRBV12-4 and TRBJ1-2, with D unresolved. The TCR sequence derives from a human donor who had recovered from COVID-19. The CDR3 loop reads CASSSTKGYGYTF. The DNA of the CDR3 is TGTGCCAGCAGTTCGACCAAGGGCTATGGCTACACCTTC.